A single sample gave rise to the 27 T cell receptor beta chains below, sequenced in a study of response to subunit inactivated influenza vaccine. TCRdb re-called the RT-PCR reads with MiXCR, one entry per CDR3 protein. The sample consists of 400,000 to 550,000 distinct CDR3 sequences, about 25% of them appearing once. The sample here was CD4+ T cells sorted from PBMCs, taken 5 to 6 days after vaccination. The receptor set was obtained from a man aged 50-59 years who received an inactivated influenza vaccine.

The J gene is TRBJ2-1, the V gene TRBV20-1; TRBD1 or TRBD2 may be the D gene (6 bases each). Deletions cut 5 bases from V and 1 base from J, with 15 bases between. Per germline, CDR1 DFQATT and CDR2 SNEGSKA (reference sequence). The CDR3 runs 15 residues. The CDR3 protein is CSARRGARSYNEQFF. The DNA for the CDR3 is TGCAGTGCTCGGAGGGGGGCCCGGTCCTACAATGAGCAGTTCTTC.

This clonotype was counted only a few times. The rearrangement uses TRBV5-1 and TRBJ1-1; D is undetermined. The CDR3 has 14 amino acids. V was shortened by 3 bases and J by 1 base, with 10 bases between the two germline ends. Germline CDR1 is SGHRS and CDR2 is YFSETQ. The CDR3 DNA sequence: TGCGCCAGCAGCTCTGGCACAAAGAACACTGAAGCTTTCTTT. It is translated as CASSSGTKNTEAFF. Together with reference TRBV5-1 and TRBJ1-1, the CDR3 gives the full variable domain: KAGVTQTPRYLIKTRGQQVTLSCSPISGHRSVSWYQQTPGQGLQFLFEYFSETQRNKGNFPGRFSGRQFSNSRSEMNVSTLELGDSALYLCASSSGTKNTEAFFGQGTRLTVV.

This chain uses TRBV20-1 with TRBJ2-7; perhaps D is TRBD1 or TRBD2 (6 bases each). The CDR3 runs 14 residues. Germline values: CDR1 DFQATT, CDR2 SNEGSKA (reference sequence). V shed 6 bases and J shed 4 bases, with 19 bases lying between them. This CDR3 is CSATGTVKYYEQYF. In DNA, the CDR3 is TGCAGTGCAACAGGGACTGTGAAGTATTACGAGCAGTACTTC.

This clonotype was picked up a small number of times. V and J are TRBV7-2 and TRBJ2-3; D gene ambiguous. Germline V gives CDR1 SGHTA, CDR2 FQGNSA. Trimming left V 1 base short and J 8 bases short, with 7 bases between. The CDR3 covers 12 residues. CDR3 in DNA: TGTGCCAGCAGCTTAGACGGCTTTACGCAGTATTTT. Translation: CASSLDGFTQYF.

There are a few counts of this clonotype. This rearrangement joins TRBV12-3 or TRBV12-4 to TRBJ2-3, with 11 nucleotides matching TRBD2. V trimming: 6 bases; J trimming: 9 bases; junction bases outside the gene matches: 14. The CDR3 covers 16 residues. Here the CDR3 DNA reads TGTGCCAGCAGCCCTAGCGGGAGGCTCCTCGGGGGAACGCAGTATTTT. It is translated as CASSPSGRLLGGTQYF.

This chain connects TRBV24-1 to TRBJ2-1, with a tentative D call TRBD2 (5 bases). The germline V gene encodes CDR1 KGHDR and CDR2 SFDVKD. The CDR3 spans 16 residues. The V end was cut by 3 bases, the J end by 0 bases, with 11 bases between. DNA for the CDR3: TGTGCCACCAGTGATCCTAGCACCGACTCCTACAATGAGCAGTTCTTC. Its translation: CATSDPSTDSYNEQFF.

This clonotype was counted only a few times. This chain connects TRBV5-1 to TRBJ1-2, with TRBD1 as a possible D gene (5 bases). Germline CDR1 is SGHRS and CDR2 is YFSETQ. The CDR3 sequence is 14 residues long. V lost 0 bases and J lost 4, with 10 bases in between. CDR3 in amino acids: CASSLEWGPYGYTF. CDR3 coding DNA: TGCGCCAGCAGCTTGGAATGGGGACCCTATGGCTACACCTTC.

The V and J genes are TRBV20-1 and TRBJ1-1; no definite D call. From germline, CDR1 is DFQATT and CDR2 SNEGSKA (reference sequence). V was clipped by 2 bases and J by 9 bases, with 7 bases between them. The CDR3 runs to 10 residues. The CDR3 loop is CSARRDQAFF. CDR3 nucleotide sequence: TGCAGTGCTAGAAGGGATCAAGCTTTCTTT.

The sample holds a few counts of this clonotype. The V and J genes are TRBV5-1 and TRBJ2-5; TRBD2 aligns across 9 bases. CDR1 and CDR2 (germline): SGHRS, YFSETQ. The CDR3 is made up of 15 amino acids. V dropped 5 bases and J dropped 1; count of bases not matched to a gene: 6. In nucleotides, the CDR3 is TGCGCCAGCAGACAGACTAGCGGCCCCCAAGAGACCCAGTACTTC. This codes for CASRQTSGPQETQYF.

This clonotype was counted ten times or more. This chain joins TRBV29-1 and TRBJ2-1; no clear D. The germline V gene encodes CDR1 SQVTM and CDR2 ANQGSEA. This CDR3 spans 11 amino acids. Deletions cut 4 bases from V and 2 bases from J, with 3 bases between. The CDR3, as DNA: TGCAGCGTTGGGACCTACAATGAGCAGTTCTTC. This encodes CSVGTYNEQFF.

This clonotype was counted only a few times. The rearrangement uses TRBV7-8 and TRBJ2-7; 7 bases are shared with TRBD1. V trimming: 2 bases; J trimming: 4 bases; junction bases outside the gene matches: 2. CDR1 SGHVS and CDR2 FQNEAQ come from the germline V gene. The CDR3 spans 13 residues. In DNA form, the CDR3 reads TGTGCCAGCAGCTTATCGGGACAGTACGAGCAGTACTTC. This translates into CASSLSGQYEQYF.

This clonotype has only a few counts. This chain uses TRBV28 with TRBJ2-2; D uncertain. Germline V gene data show CDR1 as MDHEN and CDR2 as SYDVKM. CDR3 length equals 17 residues. The germline V and J ends were trimmed by 5 bases and 3 bases, with 19 bases remaining between them. Here the CDR3 reads CASSHPSGKVYTGELFF. DNA of the CDR3: TGTGCCAGCAGTCACCCCAGTGGGAAAGTTTACACCGGGGAGCTGTTTTTT.

This clonotype turned up a few times. The chain recombines TRBV7-9 with TRBJ1-2; 8 positions match TRBD1. Trimming at V came to 2 bases and at J to 4 bases, leaving 6 bases not matched to a gene. This CDR3 has 15 amino acids. Germline CDR1 and CDR2: SEHNR and FQNEAQ (reference sequence). The CDR3 is CASSLSVQGGYGYTF. Here the CDR3 DNA reads TGTGCCAGCAGCTTATCGGTACAGGGGGGCTATGGCTACACCTTC.

The V call is TRBV20-1, the J call TRBJ2-7, with 12 bases fitting TRBD1. Germline V CDR1 and CDR2: DFQATT, SNEGSKA (reference sequence). The CDR3 runs to 15 residues. V dropped 5 bases and J dropped 5; count of bases not matched to a gene: 10. CDR3: CSASTTGTGGHEQYF. For the CDR3, the DNA is TGCAGTGCTTCGACGACCGGGACAGGGGGCCACGAGCAGTACTTC.

This clonotype has a count of ten or more. The chain couples TRBV4-2 to TRBJ2-1; TRBD2 matches at 7 bases. CDR3 size: 16 residues. Germline CDR1 is LGHNA and CDR2 is YNFKEQ. With 4 bases clipped from V and 5 bases from J, the junction kept 11 bases outside the gene matches. As DNA, the CDR3 is TGTGCCAGCAGCCCGAGGGCACGGCTAGCGGACAATGAGCAGTTCTTC. It encodes CASSPRARLADNEQFF.

This clonotype was recorded at least ten times. This chain joins TRBV15 and TRBJ1-5; D is possibly TRBD1 (5 bases). The CDR3 consists of 18 residues. Germline V gives CDR1 LNHNV, CDR2 YYDKDF (reference sequence). Between the trimmed V and J ends, which lost 1 base and 0 bases, there was a span of 16 bases. CDR3 coding DNA: TGTGCCACCAGCAGAGTCCTCGACAGCGATTATAGCAATCAGCCCCAGCATTTT. Translation gives CATSRVLDSDYSNQPQHF.

The chain couples TRBV29-1 to TRBJ2-7; D is uncertain. Germline V lookup: CDR1 SQVTM, CDR2 ANQGSEA. This CDR3 is built from 11 residues. Trimming left V 7 bases short and J 4 bases short, with 11 bases between. The CDR3 DNA reads as TGCAGCGGGCGATCCGGGTACGAGCAGTACTTC. Translated, it gives CSGRSGYEQYF.

This clonotype has more than one count but fewer than ten. J is TRBJ1-1 and V is TRBV4-2; D remains unclear. With 0 bases removed from V and 2 bases from J, the gap between germline ends came to 4 bases. This CDR3 has 13 amino acids. Germline V lookup: CDR1 LGHNA, CDR2 YNFKEQ. The CDR3 is CASSQEHNTEAFF. The CDR3 DNA follows: TGTGCCAGCAGCCAAGAACATAACACTGAAGCTTTCTTT.

The chain carries TRBV27 and TRBJ2-1; TRBD1 might be the D (5 bases). The CDR3 has 12 residues. Trimming cost V 5 bases and J 7 bases, with 9 bases left between them. CDR1 and CDR2 from the germline V gene are MNHEY and SMNVEV (reference sequence). CDR3 protein: CASSTDRNEQFF. CDR3 in DNA: TGTGCCAGCAGTACTGACAGAAATGAGCAGTTCTTC.

This clonotype was detected only a few times. The rearrangement joins TRBV28 to TRBJ2-2, with D perhaps matching TRBD1 (5 bases). Germline loops: CDR1 MDHEN, CDR2 SYDVKM. The V gene lost 3 bases and the J gene lost 5 bases, with 13 bases spanning the gap. This CDR3 has 15 residues. The CDR3 sequence is CASSFLKGLTGELFF. The CDR3 region has the DNA TGTGCCAGCAGTTTTCTAAAGGGGCTTACCGGGGAGCTGTTTTTT.

This clonotype was counted a few times. V is TRBV7-2 and J is TRBJ2-5; TRBD2 might be the D (6 bases). V was shortened by 6 bases and J by 5 bases, with 19 bases between the two germline ends. CDR1 SGHTA and CDR2 FQGNSA come from the germline V gene. The CDR3 length is 15 residues. DNA for the CDR3: TGTGCCAGCAGATACAGAGGGGAGGAAGGGGAGACCCAGTACTTC. It is translated as CASRYRGEEGETQYF.

This rearrangement joins TRBV11-2 to TRBJ2-3, with TRBD1 matching 7 bases. Germline loops: CDR1 SGHAT, CDR2 FQNNGV. The CDR3 runs 16 residues. V trimming: 7 bases; J trimming: 2 bases; junction bases outside the gene matches: 12. The CDR3: CASIPSGTALTDTQYF. The CDR3, as DNA: TGTGCCAGCATCCCCTCCGGGACAGCTCTCACAGATACGCAGTATTTT.

This clonotype was observed a few times. The genes are TRBV24-1 and TRBJ2-1, with 10 bases aligning to TRBD2. The V segment lost 3 bases and the J segment 8 bases; nucleotides outside the gene matches: 6. CDR1 is KGHDR, CDR2 SFDVKD, per germline. The CDR3 extends over 15 amino acids. In DNA form, the CDR3 reads TGTGCCACCAGTGATCCCAGCGGGAGGGCCGATGAGCAGTTCTTC. As protein: CATSDPSGRADEQFF.

The gene calls are TRBV6-5 and TRBJ2-5; D perhaps matches TRBD1 (5 bases). Germline values: CDR1 MNHEY, CDR2 SVGAGI. The ends were cut back, 2 bases at V and 2 bases at J, with 9 bases in the middle. CDR3 length equals 14 residues. CDR3 nucleotides: TGTGCCAGCAGTTACCGGACACCACAAGAGACCCAGTACTTC. This encodes CASSYRTPQETQYF.

The gene calls are TRBV20-1 and TRBJ2-7, with 8 bases lining up with TRBD1. Germline assignment: CDR1 DFQATT and CDR2 SNEGSKA (reference sequence). After removal of 4 bases from V and 6 bases from J, the junction contained 2 bases not matched to a gene. The CDR3 length is 11 residues. CDR3 nucleotides: TGCAGTGCTATGACAGGGGTCGAGCAGTACTTC. The encoded protein is CSAMTGVEQYF.

This clonotype has only a few counts. This chain connects TRBV2 to TRBJ1-2; possible D gene TRBD1, 5 bases. V lost 6 bases and J 5 bases, leaving 19 bases between the germline ends. This CDR3 region has 15 residues. Germline CDR1 and CDR2: SNHLY and FYNNEI. CDR3 sequence reads: CASSQGHGESYGYTF. CDR3 sequence (DNA): TGTGCCAGCAGCCAGGGTCACGGGGAATCATATGGCTACACCTTC.

The J gene is TRBJ2-3, the V gene TRBV20-1, with D unclear. V was pared by 0 bases and J by 8 bases, with 18 bases between. Germline CDR1 and CDR2: DFQATT and SNEGSKA (reference sequence). The length of the CDR3 is 15 residues. The CDR3 reads CSARDIRVLSATQYF. The CDR3 nucleotides read TGCAGTGCTAGAGATATAAGGGTGCTATCCGCTACGCAGTATTTT.